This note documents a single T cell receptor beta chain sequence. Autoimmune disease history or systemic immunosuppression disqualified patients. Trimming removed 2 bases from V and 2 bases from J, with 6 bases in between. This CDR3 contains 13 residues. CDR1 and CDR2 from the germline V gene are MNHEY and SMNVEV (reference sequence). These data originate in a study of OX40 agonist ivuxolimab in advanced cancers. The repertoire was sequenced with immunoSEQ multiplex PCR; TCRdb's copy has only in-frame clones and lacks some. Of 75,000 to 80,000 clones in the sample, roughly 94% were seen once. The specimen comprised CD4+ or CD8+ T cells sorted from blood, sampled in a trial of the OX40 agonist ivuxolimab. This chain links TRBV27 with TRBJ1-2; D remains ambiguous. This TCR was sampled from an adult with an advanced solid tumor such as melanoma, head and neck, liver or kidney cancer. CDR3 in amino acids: CASSLGENYGYTF. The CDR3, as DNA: TGTGCCAGCAGTTTAGGGGAGAACTATGGCTACACCTTC.